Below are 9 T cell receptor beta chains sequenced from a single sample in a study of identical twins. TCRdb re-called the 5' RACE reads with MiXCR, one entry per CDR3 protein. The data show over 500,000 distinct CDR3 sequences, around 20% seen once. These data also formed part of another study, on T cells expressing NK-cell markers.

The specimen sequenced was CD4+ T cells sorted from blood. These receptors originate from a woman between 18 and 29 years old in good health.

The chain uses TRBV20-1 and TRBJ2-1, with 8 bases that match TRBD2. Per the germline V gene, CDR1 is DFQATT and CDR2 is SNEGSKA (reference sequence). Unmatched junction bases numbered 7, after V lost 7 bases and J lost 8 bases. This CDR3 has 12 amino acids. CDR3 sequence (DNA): TGCAGTGTCATGGCGGGGGGTTATGAGCAGTTCTTC. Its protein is CSVMAGGYEQFF.

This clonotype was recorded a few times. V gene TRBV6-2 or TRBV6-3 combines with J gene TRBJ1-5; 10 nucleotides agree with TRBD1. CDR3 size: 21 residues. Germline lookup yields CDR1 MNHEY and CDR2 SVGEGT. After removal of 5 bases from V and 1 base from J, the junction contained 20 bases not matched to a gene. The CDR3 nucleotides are TGTGCCAGCAGTCTACACCCGGGGACAGGGGTTCGGGTTGGAAGCAATCAGCCCCAGCATTTT. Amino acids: CASSLHPGTGVRVGSNQPQHF.

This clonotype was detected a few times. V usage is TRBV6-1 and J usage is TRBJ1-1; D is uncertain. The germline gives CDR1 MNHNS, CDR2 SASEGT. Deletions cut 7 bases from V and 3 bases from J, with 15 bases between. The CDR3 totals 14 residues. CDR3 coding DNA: TGTGCCAGCACCGAGCTCCTCGGGGACACTGAAGCTTTCTTT. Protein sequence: CASTELLGDTEAFF.

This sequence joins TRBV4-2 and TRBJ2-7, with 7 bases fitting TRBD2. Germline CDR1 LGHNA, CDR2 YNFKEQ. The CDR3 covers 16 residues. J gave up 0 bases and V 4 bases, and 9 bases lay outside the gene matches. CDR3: CASSPRAGSSSYEQYF. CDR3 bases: TGTGCCAGCAGCCCCCGAGCGGGATCAAGCTCCTACGAGCAGTACTTC.

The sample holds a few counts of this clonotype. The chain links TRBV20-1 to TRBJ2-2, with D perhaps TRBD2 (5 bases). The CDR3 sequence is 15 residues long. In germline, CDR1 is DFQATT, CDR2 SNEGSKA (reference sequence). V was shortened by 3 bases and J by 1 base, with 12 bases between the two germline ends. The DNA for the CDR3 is TGCAGTGCTAGTAGAATCGGGGTGAACACCGGGGAGCTGTTTTTT. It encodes CSASRIGVNTGELFF.

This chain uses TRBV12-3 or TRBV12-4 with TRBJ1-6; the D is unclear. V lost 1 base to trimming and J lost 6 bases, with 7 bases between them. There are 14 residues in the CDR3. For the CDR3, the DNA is TGTGCCAGCAGTTTAGAACGGACTAATTCACCCCTCCACTTT. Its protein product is CASSLERTNSPLHF.

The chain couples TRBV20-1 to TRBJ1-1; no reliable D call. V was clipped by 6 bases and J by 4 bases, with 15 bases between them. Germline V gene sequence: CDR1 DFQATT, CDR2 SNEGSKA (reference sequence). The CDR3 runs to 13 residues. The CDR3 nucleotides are TGCAGTGCCGGCCGGTTATGGGGCACTGAAGCTTTCTTT. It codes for CSAGRLWGTEAFF.

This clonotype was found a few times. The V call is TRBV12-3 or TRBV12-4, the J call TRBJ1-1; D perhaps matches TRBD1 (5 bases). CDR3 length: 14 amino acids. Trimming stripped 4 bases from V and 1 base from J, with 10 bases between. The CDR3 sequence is CASSSQATNTEAFF. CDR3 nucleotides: TGTGCCAGCAGTTCACAGGCTACGAACACTGAAGCTTTCTTT.

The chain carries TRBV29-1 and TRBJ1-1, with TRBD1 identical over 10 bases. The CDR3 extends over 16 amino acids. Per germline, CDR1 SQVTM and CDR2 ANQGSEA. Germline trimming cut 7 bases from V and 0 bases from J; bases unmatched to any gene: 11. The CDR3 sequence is CSAGGPGQGMNTEAFF. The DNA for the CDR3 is TGCAGCGCTGGGGGTCCGGGACAGGGGATGAACACTGAAGCTTTCTTT.